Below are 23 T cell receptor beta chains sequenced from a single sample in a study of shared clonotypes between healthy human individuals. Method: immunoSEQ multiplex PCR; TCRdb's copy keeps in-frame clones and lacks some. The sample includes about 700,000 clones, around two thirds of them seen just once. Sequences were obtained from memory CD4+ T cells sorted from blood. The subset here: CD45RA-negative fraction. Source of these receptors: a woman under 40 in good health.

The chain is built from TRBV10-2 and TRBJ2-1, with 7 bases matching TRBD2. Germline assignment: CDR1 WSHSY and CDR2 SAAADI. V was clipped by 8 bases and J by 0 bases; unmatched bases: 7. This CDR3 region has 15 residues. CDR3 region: CASLRGGSSYNEQFF. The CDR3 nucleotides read TGCGCCAGCCTTAGAGGCGGGAGCTCCTACAATGAGCAGTTCTTC.

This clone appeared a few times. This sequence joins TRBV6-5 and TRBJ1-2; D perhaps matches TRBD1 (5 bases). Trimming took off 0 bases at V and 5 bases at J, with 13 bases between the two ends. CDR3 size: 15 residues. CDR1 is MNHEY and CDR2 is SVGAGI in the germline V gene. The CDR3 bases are TGTGCCAGCAGTTACTCTCCCAGGGCCACATATGGCTACACCTTC. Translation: CASSYSPRATYGYTF.

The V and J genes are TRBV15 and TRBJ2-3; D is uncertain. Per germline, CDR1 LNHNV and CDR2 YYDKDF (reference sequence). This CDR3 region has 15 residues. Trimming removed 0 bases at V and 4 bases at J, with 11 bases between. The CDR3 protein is CATSRDWPGSDTQYF. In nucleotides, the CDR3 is TGTGCCACCAGCAGAGATTGGCCCGGGTCAGATACGCAGTATTTT.

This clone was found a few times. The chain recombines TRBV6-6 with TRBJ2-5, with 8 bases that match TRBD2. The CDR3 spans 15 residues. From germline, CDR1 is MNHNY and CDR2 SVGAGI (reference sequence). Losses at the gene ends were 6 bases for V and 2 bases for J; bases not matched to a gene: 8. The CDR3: CASRLAGGRQETQYF. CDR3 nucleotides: TGTGCCAGCAGGCTAGCGGGCGGTCGGCAAGAGACCCAGTACTTC.

The CDR3 is CASSVRLAGVETQYF. DNA for the CDR3: TGTGCCAGCAGTGTGCGGCTAGCGGGAGTGGAGACCCAGTACTTC. The rearrangement uses TRBV2 and TRBJ2-5; 10 bases are a match to TRBD2. V gave up 4 bases and J gave up 5 bases; unmatched junction bases: 7. CDR3 size: 15 residues. Germline V CDR1 and CDR2: SNHLY, FYNNEI.

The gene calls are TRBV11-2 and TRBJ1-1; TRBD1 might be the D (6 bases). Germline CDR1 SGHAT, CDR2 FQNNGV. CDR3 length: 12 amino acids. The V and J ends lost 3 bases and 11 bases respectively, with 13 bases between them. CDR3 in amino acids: CASSFTGLGAFF. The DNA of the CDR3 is TGTGCCAGCAGCTTTACAGGGTTGGGTGCTTTCTTT. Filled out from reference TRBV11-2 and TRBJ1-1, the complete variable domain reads EAGVAQSPRYKIIEKRQSVAFWCNPISGHATLYWYQQILGQGPKLLIQFQNNGVVDDSQLPKDRFSAERLKGVDSTLKIQPAKLEDSAVYLCASSFTGLGAFFGQGTRLTVV.

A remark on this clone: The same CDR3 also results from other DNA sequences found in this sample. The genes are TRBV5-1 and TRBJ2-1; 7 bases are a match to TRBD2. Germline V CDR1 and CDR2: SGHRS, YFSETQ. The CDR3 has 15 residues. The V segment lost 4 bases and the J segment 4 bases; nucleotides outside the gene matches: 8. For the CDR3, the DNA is TGCGCCAGCAGCATGGCTAGCGGTTCGTACAATGAGCAGTTCTTC. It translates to CASSMASGSYNEQFF.

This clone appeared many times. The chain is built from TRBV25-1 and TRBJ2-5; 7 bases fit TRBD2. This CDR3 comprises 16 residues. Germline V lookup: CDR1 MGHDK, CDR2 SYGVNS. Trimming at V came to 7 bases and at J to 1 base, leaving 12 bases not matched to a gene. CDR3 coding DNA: TGTGCCAGCACCTACGGGGGGTCTTGGAGCCAAGAGACCCAGTACTTC. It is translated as CASTYGGSWSQETQYF. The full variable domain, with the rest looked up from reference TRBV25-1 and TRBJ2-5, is EADIYQTPRYLVIGTGKKITLECSQTMGHDKMYWYQQDPGMELHLIHYSYGVNSTEKGDLSSESTVSRIRTEHFPLTLESARPSHTSQYLCASTYGGSWSQETQYFGPGTRLLVL.

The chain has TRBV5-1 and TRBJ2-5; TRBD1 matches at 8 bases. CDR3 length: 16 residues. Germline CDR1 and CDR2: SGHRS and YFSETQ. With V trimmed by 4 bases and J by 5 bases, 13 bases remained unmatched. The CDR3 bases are TGCGCCAGCAGCCCGGGCGCAGGGGGCGAATGGGAGACCCAGTACTTC. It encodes CASSPGAGGEWETQYF.

CDR3 in DNA: TGCGCCAGCAGCCAGTCAGCCGGGCCCAAGCTATACGAGCAGTACTTC. Its translation is CASSQSAGPKLYEQYF. V and J are TRBV4-1 and TRBJ2-5; D gene unclear. The DNA end is a closer match to TRBJ2-7, so the J assignment may be wrong. The CDR3 loop spans 16 amino acids. The germline CDR1 and CDR2 sequences are MGHRA and YSYEKL.

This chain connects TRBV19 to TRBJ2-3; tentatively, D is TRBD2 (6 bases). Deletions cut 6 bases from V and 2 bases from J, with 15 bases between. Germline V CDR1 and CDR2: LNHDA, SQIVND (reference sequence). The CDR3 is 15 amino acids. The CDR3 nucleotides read TGTGCCAGTAGGGCGGTTGGGGGGTCCACAGATACGCAGTATTTT. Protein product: CASRAVGGSTDTQYF.

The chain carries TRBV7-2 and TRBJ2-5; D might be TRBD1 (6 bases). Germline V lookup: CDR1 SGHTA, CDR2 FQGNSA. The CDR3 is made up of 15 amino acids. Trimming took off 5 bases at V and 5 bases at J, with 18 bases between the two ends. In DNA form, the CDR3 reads TGTGCCAGCAGCCCCCTGTTGGGGGCGCGGGAGACCCAGTACTTC. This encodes CASSPLLGARETQYF.

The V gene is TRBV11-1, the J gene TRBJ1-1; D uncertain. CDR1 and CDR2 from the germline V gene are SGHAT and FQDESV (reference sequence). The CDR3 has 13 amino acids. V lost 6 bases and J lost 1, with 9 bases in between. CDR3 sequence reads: CASSRRQNTEAFF. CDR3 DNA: TGTGCCAGCAGTCGTCGACAGAACACTGAAGCTTTCTTT.

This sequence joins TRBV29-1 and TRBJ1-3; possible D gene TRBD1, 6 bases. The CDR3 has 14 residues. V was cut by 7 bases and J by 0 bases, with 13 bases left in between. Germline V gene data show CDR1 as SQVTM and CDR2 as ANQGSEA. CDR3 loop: CSAGTQGSGNTIYF. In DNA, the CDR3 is TGCAGCGCCGGGACACAGGGCTCTGGAAACACCATATATTTT.

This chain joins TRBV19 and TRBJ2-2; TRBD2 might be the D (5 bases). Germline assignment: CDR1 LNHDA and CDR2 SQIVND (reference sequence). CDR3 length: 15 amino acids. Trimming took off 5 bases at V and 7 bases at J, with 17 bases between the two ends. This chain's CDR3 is CASSQPPLVIGELFF. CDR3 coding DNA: TGTGCCAGTAGTCAGCCCCCACTAGTTATCGGGGAGCTGTTTTTT.

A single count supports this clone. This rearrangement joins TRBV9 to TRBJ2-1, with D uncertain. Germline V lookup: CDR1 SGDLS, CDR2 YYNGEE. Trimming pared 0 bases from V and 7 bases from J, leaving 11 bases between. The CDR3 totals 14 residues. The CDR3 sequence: CASSVGLPRNEQFF. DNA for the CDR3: TGTGCCAGCAGCGTAGGTCTACCAAGGAATGAGCAGTTCTTC.

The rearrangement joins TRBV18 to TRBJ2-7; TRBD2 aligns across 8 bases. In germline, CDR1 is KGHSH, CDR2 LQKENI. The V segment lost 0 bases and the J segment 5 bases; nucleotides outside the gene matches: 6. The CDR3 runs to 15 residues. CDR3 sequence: CASSPPGTSLNEQYF. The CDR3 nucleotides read TGTGCCAGCTCACCACCCGGGACTAGTCTCAACGAGCAGTACTTC.

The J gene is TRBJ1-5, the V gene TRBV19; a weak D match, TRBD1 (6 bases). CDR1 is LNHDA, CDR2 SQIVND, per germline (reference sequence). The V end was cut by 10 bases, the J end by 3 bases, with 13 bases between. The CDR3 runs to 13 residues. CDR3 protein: CATNREVNQPQHF. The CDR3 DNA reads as TGTGCCACGAACAGGGAAGTCAATCAGCCCCAGCATTTT.

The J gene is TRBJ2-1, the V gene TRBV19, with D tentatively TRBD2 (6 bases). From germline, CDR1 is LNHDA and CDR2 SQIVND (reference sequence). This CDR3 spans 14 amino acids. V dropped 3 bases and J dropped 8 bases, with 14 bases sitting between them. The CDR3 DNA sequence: TGTGCCAGTAGTATTAGGCGGGAAAGGGATGAGCAGTTCTTC. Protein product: CASSIRRERDEQFF.

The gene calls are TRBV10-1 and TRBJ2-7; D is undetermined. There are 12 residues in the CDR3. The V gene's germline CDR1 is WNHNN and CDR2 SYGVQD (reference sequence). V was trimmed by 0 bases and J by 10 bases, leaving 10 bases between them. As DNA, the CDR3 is TGCGCCAGCAGTGAGTCGAGGCTCTCACAGTACTTC. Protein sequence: CASSESRLSQYF.

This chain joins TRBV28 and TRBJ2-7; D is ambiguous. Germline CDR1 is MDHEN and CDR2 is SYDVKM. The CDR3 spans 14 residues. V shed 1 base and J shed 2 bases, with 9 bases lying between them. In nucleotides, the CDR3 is TGTGCCAGCAGTTTATCAGGTTCCACCTACGAGCAGTACTTC. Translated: CASSLSGSTYEQYF.

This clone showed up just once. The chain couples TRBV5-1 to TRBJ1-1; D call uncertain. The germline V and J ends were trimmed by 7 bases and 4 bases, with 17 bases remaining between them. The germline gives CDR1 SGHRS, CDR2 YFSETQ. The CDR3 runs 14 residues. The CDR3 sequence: CASGREAIRTEAFF. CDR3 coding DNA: TGCGCCAGCGGGCGGGAAGCTATCCGCACTGAAGCTTTCTTT. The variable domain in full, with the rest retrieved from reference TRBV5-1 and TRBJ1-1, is KAGVTQTPRYLIKTRGQQVTLSCSPISGHRSVSWYQQTPGQGLQFLFEYFSETQRNKGNFPGRFSGRQFSNSRSEMNVSTLELGDSALYLCASGREAIRTEAFFGQGTRLTVV.

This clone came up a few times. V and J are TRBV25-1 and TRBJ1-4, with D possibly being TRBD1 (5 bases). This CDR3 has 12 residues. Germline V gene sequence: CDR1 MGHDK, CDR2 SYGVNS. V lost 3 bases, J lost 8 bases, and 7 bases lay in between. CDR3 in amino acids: CASSETEEKLFF. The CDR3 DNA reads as TGTGCCAGCAGTGAGACAGAAGAAAAACTGTTTTTT.